This entry lists 3 T cell receptor beta chains sequenced from one sample in a study of shared clonotypes between healthy human individuals (dated by TCRdb to about 2020). CD8 naive samples were obtained by positive selection for CCR7 among CD45RO-negative cells, yielding a CD45RA+CCR7+ population from which TemRA cells were excluded. Library preparation employed the immunoSEQ multiplex PCR assay. What TCRdb holds here is the immuneACCESS table cut down to in-frame rearrangements. Part of the clones is not present; checked against another copy, under half of the missing clones reflect an unresolved V gene, and the others are unexplained. The sample table contains about 2.1 million clones; only one count was recorded for 93% of them. The ten largest clones capture about 1.7% of the sample. Sequenced sample: naive CD8+ T cells from PBMCs. The sample's cell subset or site, from its label and the paper: CD45RA+CCR7+. These receptors all come from a young man in good health. Some clones in this sample may be carry-over from other donors' samples.

The chain is built from TRBV9 and TRBJ1-2, with D possibly TRBD1 on 6 matching bases. The CDR3 contains 14 residues. CDR1 is SGDLS, CDR2 YYNGEE, per germline. Between the trimmed V and J ends, which lost 5 bases and 8 bases, there was a span of 19 bases. Written as DNA, the CDR3 is TGTGCCAGCAGTCAAGGGGGAGGGGCGGAGGGCTACACCTTC. This encodes CASSQGGGAEGYTF.

The rearrangement uses TRBV28 and TRBJ1-3, with D tentatively TRBD1 (5 bases). The CDR3 length is 17 residues. Germline V lookup: CDR1 MDHEN, CDR2 SYDVKM. Trimming left V 0 bases short and J 1 base short, with 13 bases between. The chain's CDR3 is CASSLWGGERSGNTIYF. CDR3 coding DNA: TGTGCCAGCAGTTTATGGGGAGGGGAGAGGTCTGGAAACACCATATATTTT.

The genes are TRBV9 and TRBJ1-1; D might be TRBD1 (5 bases). CDR3 size: 12 residues. The V gene's germline CDR1 is SGDLS and CDR2 YYNGEE. V was cut by 0 bases and J by 7 bases, with 7 bases left in between. CDR3 DNA sequence: TGTGCCAGCAGCGTAGCAGGGCGTGAAGCTTTCTTT. It yields the protein CASSVAGREAFF.